This section outlines one T cell receptor beta chain sequence together with its context. Its antigen is unidentified. This entry belongs to a study of OX40 agonist ivuxolimab in advanced cancers. Turning to the study itself: Patients received intravenous ivuxolimab every 2 weeks at 0.01 to 10 mg/kg. Prior therapy, whether anti-PD-1, anti-PD-L1 or anti-CTLA-4, was allowed, and roughly 41% had some. Three patients, one with hepatocellular carcinoma and two with cutaneous melanoma, responded partially.

Study-wide results and limits: Averaging showed that CD8+ T cells had more expanded clones than CD4+ did.

Method: immunoSEQ multiplex PCR; TCRdb's copy keeps in-frame clones and lacks some. The data show tens of thousands of clones, roughly four fifths seen once. The CDR3 has 19 residues. The V end lost 1 base, the J end lost 2 bases, and 22 bases lay between the germline ends. Germline V lookup: CDR1 SGHAT, CDR2 FQDESV (reference sequence). The starting material was CD4+ or CD8+ T cells sorted from blood, obtained in a trial of the OX40 agonist ivuxolimab. The clonotype originates from an adult with an advanced solid tumor such as melanoma, head and neck, liver or kidney cancer. The chain employs TRBV11-1 and TRBJ2-3, with D maybe TRBD2 (6 bases). CDR3 region: CASSLGGVDSLDFTDTQYF. CDR3 sequence (DNA): TGTGCCAGCAGCTTAGGGGGGGTTGACAGCCTAGACTTCACAGATACGCAGTATTTT.